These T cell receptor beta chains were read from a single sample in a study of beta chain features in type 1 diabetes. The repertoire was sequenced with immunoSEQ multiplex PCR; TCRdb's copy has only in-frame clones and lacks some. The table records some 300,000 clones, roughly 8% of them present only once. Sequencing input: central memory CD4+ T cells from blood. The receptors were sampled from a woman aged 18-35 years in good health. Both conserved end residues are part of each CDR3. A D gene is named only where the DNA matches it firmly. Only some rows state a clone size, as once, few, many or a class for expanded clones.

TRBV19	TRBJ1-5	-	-	CASSPGYSNQPQHF	TGTGCCAGTAGTCCGGGATATAGCAATCAGCCCCAGCATTTT
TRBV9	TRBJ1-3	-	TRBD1	CASSRGTGGLQSGNTIYF	TGTGCCAGCAGCCGAGGGACAGGGGGCCTCCAATCGGGAAACACCATATATTTT
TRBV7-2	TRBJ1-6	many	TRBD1	CASSLRQGGSPLHF	TGTGCCAGCAGCCTCCGACAGGGTGGTTCACCCCTCCACTTT
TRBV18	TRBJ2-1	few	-	CASSPWQSNNEQFF	TGTGCCAGCTCACCGTGGCAGTCTAACAATGAGCAGTTCTTC
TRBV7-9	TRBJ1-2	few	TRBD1	CASSLGTGSSDGYTF	TGTGCCAGCAGCTTAGGGACAGGGAGTAGCGATGGCTACACCTTC
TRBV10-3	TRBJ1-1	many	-	CAISQQGNTEAFF	TGTGCCATCAGTCAACAGGGGAACACTGAAGCTTTCTTT
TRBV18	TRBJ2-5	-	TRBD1	CASSPRDRPSETQYF	TGTGCCAGCTCACCCCGGGACAGGCCCTCCGAGACCCAGTACTTC
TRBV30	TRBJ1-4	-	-	CAWGSADREKLFF	TGTGCCTGGGGCAGCGCGGACCGGGAAAAACTGTTTTTT
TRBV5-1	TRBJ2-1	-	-	CASSPLPSPNEQFF	TGCGCCAGCAGCCCTCTCCCGAGCCCCAATGAGCAGTTCTTC
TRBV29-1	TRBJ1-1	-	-	CSVGMVGRNTEAFF	TGCAGCGTTGGCATGGTGGGGAGGAACACTGAAGCTTTCTTT
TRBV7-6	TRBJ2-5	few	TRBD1	CASLRGRGQETQYF	TGTGCCAGCCTCCGGGGCAGGGGGCAGGAGACCCAGTACTTC
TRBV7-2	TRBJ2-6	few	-	CASSSSVGNSGANVLTF	TGTGCCAGCAGCTCGAGTGTCGGCAACTCTGGGGCCAACGTCCTGACTTTC
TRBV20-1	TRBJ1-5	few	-	CSAVSGAQHF	TGCAGTGCCGTATCAGGGGCCCAGCATTTT
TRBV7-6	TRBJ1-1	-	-	CASSLAKGLNTEAFF	TGTGCCAGCAGCTTAGCGAAGGGTTTGAACACTGAAGCTTTCTTT
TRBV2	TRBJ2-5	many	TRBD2	CASSTVGDYPYF	TGTGCCAGCAGTACGGTAGGGGACTACCCATACTTC
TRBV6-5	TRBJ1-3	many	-	CASRKDLVGNTIYF	TGTGCCAGCAGAAAGGACCTGGTGGGAAACACCATATATTTT
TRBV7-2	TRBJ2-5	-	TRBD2	CASSLDPPTSGGLWTQYF	TGTGCCAGCAGCTTAGACCCCCCTACTAGCGGGGGACTCTGGACCCAGTACTTC
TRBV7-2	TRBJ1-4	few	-	CASSERQQRGEKLFF	TGTGCCAGCAGCGAAAGACAGCAGCGCGGAGAAAAACTGTTTTTT
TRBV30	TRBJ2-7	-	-	CAWSRDSSPWAYF	TGTGCCTGGAGCCGAGACAGTTCCCCCTGGGCGTACTTC
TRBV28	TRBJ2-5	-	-	CASRPGGTAKETQYF	TGTGCCAGCAGGCCGGGGGGGACAGCTAAAGAGACCCAGTACTTC
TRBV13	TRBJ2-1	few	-	CASSKLGNEQFF	TGTGCCAGCAGTAAACTAGGTAATGAGCAGTTCTTC
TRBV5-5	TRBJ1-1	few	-	CASSLRHTNTEAFF	TGTGCCAGCAGCTTGCGGCACACGAACACTGAAGCTTTCTTT
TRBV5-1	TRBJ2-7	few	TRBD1	CASSRTGESYEQYF	TGCGCCAGCAGCCGGACAGGGGAGTCCTACGAGCAGTACTTC
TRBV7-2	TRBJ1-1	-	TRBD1	CASSSLDRRWVAFF	TGTGCCAGCAGCTCCTTGGACAGGCGATGGGTAGCTTTCTTT
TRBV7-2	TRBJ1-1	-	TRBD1	CASSPRTGSWNTYEAFF	TGTGCCAGCAGCCCGAGGACAGGGTCCTGGAACACTTATGAAGCTTTCTTT
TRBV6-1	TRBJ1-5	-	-	CASTIVYGSNQPQHF	TGTGCCAGCACTATAGTTTACGGTAGCAATCAGCCCCAGCATTTT
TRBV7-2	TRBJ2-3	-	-	CASSLSVLSTDTQYF	TGTGCCAGCAGCTTATCGGTTCTCAGCACAGATACGCAGTATTTT
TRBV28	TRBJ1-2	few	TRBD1	CASSPNRGTGLLLYYGYTF	TGTGCCAGCAGTCCCAACCGCGGGACAGGCCTCCTTTTATACTATGGCTACACCTTC
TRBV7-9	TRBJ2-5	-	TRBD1	CASSLGTVQETQYF	TGTGCCAGCAGCCTGGGGACAGTTCAAGAGACCCAGTACTTC